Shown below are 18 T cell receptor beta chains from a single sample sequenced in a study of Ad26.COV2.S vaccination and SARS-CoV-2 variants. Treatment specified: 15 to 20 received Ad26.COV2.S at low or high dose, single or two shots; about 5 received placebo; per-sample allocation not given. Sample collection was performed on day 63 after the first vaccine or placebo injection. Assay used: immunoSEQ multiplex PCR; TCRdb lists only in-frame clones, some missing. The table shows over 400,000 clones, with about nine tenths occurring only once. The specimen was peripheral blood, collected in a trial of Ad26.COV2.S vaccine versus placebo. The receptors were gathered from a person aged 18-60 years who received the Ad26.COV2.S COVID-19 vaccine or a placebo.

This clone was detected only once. CDR3: CASSRFEDEQFF. The CDR3 DNA sequence: TGTGCCAGCAGTCGTTTTGAGGATGAGCAGTTCTTC. The J gene is TRBJ2-1, the V gene TRBV6-5; D unresolved. The CDR3 sequence is 12 residues long. The germline V and J ends were trimmed by 5 bases and 8 bases, with 10 bases remaining between them. Per the germline V gene, CDR1 is MNHEY and CDR2 is SVGAGI.

CDR3 DNA: TGTGCCAGCAGCCCAATGACTAGCGGGAGGGCTTATGAGCAGTTCTTC. This sequence encodes CASSPMTSGRAYEQFF. The chain employs TRBV7-9 and TRBJ2-1, with 14 bases lining up with TRBD2. CDR1 SEHNR and CDR2 FQNEAQ come from the germline V gene (reference sequence). V shed 5 bases, J shed 8 bases, and the junction held 8 bases outside the gene matches. The CDR3 extends over 16 amino acids.

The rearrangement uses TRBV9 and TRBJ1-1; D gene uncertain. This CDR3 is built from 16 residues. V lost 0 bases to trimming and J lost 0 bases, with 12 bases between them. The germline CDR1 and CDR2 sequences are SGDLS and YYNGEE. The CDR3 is CASSVERHQMNTEAFF. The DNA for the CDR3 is TGTGCCAGCAGCGTAGAGAGACACCAAATGAACACTGAAGCTTTCTTT.

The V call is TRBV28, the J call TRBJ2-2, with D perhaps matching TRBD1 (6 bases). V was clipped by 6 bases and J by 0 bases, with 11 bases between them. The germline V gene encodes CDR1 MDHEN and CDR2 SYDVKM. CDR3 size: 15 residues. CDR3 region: CASRSGQTNTGELFF. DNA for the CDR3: TGTGCCAGCAGGAGTGGACAGACGAACACCGGGGAGCTGTTTTTT.

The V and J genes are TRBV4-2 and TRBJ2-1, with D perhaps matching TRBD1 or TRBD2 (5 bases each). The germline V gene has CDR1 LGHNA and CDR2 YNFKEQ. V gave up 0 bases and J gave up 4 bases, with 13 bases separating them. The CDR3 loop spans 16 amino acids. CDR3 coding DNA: TGTGCCAGCAGCCAAGATTGGAGAGAGGGGTACAATGAGCAGTTCTTC. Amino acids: CASSQDWREGYNEQFF.

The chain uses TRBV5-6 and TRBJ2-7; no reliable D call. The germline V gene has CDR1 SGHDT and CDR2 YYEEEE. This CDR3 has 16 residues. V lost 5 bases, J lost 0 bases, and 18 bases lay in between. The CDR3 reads CASRRLSNSRSYEQYF. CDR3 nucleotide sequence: TGTGCCAGCAGGCGCCTCAGTAATTCCCGCTCCTACGAGCAGTACTTC.

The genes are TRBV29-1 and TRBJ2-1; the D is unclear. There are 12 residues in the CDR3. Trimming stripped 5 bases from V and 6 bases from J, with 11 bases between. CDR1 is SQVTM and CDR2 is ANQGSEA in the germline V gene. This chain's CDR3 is CSVRHPGNEQFF. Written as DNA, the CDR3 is TGCAGCGTTAGGCATCCCGGCAATGAGCAGTTCTTC.

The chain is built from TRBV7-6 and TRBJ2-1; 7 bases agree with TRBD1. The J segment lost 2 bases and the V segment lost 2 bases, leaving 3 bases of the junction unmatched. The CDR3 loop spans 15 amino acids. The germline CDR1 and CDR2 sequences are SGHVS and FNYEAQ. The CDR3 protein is CASSLWQGAYNEQFF. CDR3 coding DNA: TGTGCCAGCAGCTTATGGCAGGGGGCCTACAATGAGCAGTTCTTC.

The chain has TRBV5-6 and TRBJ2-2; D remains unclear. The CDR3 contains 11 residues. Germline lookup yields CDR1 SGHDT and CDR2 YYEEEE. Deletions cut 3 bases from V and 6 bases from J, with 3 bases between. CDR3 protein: CASSSPGELFF. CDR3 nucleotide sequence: TGTGCCAGCAGCTCCCCCGGGGAGCTGTTTTTT.

The CDR3: CAISDKGNSYEQYF. The CDR3 DNA is TGTGCCATCAGTGATAAGGGTAACTCCTACGAGCAGTACTTC. The rearrangement joins TRBV10-3 to TRBJ2-7; D remains ambiguous. The CDR3 runs to 14 residues. Per the germline V gene, CDR1 is ENHRY and CDR2 is SYGVKD. Trimming left V 3 bases short and J 0 bases short, with 9 bases between.

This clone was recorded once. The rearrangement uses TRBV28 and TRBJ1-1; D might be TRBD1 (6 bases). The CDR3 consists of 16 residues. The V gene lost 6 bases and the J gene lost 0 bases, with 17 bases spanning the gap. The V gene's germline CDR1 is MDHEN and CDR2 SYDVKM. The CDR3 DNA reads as TGTGCCAGCAGCCCCAAGGGGAGGGGGATGAACACTGAAGCTTTCTTT. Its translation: CASSPKGRGMNTEAFF.

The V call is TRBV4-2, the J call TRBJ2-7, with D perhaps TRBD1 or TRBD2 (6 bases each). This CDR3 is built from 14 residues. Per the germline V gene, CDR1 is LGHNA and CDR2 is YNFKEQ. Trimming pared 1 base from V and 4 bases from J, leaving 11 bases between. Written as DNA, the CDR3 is TGTGCCAGCAGCCAAGGCGGGACAAAATACGAGCAGTACTTC. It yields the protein CASSQGGTKYEQYF.

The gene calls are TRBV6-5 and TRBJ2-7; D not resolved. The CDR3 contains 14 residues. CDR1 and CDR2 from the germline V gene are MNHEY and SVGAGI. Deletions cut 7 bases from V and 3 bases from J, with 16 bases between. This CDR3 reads CASNHRSGNYEQYF. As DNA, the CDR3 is TGTGCCAGCAACCACCGGTCTGGGAACTACGAGCAGTACTTC.

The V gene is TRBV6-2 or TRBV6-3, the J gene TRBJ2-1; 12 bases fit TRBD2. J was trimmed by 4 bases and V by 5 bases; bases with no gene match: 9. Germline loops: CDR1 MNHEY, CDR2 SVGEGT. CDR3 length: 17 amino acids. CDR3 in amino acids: CASSQFRTSGTYNEQFF. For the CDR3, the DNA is TGTGCCAGCAGTCAATTCCGGACTAGCGGGACGTACAATGAGCAGTTCTTC.

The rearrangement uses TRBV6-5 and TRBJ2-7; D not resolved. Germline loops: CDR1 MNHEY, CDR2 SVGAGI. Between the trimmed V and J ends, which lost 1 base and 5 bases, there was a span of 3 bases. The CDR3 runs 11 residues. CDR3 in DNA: TGTGCCAGCAGTTACTTGGACGAGCAGTACTTC. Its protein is CASSYLDEQYF.

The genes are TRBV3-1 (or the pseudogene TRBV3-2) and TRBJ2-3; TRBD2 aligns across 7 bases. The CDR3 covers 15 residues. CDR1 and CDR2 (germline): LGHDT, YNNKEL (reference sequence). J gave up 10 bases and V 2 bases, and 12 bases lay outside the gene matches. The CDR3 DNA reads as TGTGCCAGCAGCCAATGGGCGGGAGAAAGACGGGCGCAGTATTTT. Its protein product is CASSQWAGERRAQYF.

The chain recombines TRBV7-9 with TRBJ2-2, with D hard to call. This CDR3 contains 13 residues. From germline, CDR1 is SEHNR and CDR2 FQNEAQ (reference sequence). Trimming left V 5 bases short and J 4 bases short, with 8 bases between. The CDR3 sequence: CASSTPPTGELFF. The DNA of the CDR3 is TGTGCCAGCAGCACCCCCCCCACCGGGGAGCTGTTTTTT.

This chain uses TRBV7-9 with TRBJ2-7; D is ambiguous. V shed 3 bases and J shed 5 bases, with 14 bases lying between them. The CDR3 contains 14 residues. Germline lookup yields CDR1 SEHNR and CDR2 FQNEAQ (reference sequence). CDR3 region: CASSFIPALDEQYF. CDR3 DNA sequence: TGTGCCAGCAGCTTTATCCCGGCGCTGGACGAGCAGTACTTC.